The 29 T cell receptor beta chains reported below all come from one sample, sequenced in a study of T cells in Graves' hyperthyroidism and ophthalmopathy. The source material, RNA transcripts, was used to amplify TCR beta CDR3 regions. An initial round of RT-PCR targeting the TCR CDR3 relied on the HTBI primer set. TCRdb recomputed calls from the multiplex PCR reads with MiXCR, one row per CDR3 protein. In the table there are some 510,000 distinct CDR3 sequences, about 43% of which are singletons. Sequencing used peripheral blood or thyroid tissue (not recorded which). The source of these receptors is a woman aged 18-29 years with Graves' hyperthyroidism.

The V call is TRBV15, the J call TRBJ2-5; 9 bases fit TRBD1. Germline lookup yields CDR1 LNHNV and CDR2 YYDKDF (reference sequence). CDR3 size: 13 residues. The V segment lost 10 bases and the J segment 5 bases; nucleotides outside the gene matches: 8. CDR3 amino acids: CASTGTGRETQYF. The CDR3 DNA sequence: TGTGCCAGCACCGGGACAGGGAGGGAGACCCAGTACTTC. The full variable domain, its missing parts supplied by reference TRBV15 and TRBJ2-5, is DAMVIQNPRYQVTQFGKPVTLSCSQTLNHNVMYWYQQKSSQAPKLLFHYYDKDFNNEADTPDNFQSRRPNTSFCFLDIRSPGLGDTAMYLCASTGTGRETQYFGPGTRLLVL.

The CDR3 spells CASSSTGGNTIYF. The CDR3 region has the DNA TGTGCCAGTAGTAGTACAGGTGGAAACACCATATATTTT. J is TRBJ1-3 and V is TRBV19; possibly TRBD1 for D (5 bases). Trimming stripped 4 bases from V and 3 bases from J, with 7 bases between. The CDR3 totals 13 residues. Germline lookup yields CDR1 LNHDA and CDR2 SQIVND (reference sequence).

A note on this clonotype: A much larger clone differs from this one at a single base, so this may be a read error. The CDR3 DNA follows: TGTGCCATCAGTGTACAGGGCGGCTATCAGCCCCAGCATTTT. Its protein product is CAISVQGGYQPQHF. The V call is TRBV10-3, the J call TRBJ1-5, with D possibly being TRBD1 (6 bases). Germline V gene data show CDR1 as ENHRY and CDR2 as SYGVKD. V lost 4 bases to trimming and J lost 5 bases, with 12 bases between them. CDR3 length equals 14 residues.

The chain is built from TRBV10-2 and TRBJ2-6, with D uncertain. Germline-derived CDR1 and CDR2 are WSHSY and SAAADI. V gave up 4 bases and J gave up 18 bases, with 10 bases separating them. The CDR3 has 10 residues. Here the CDR3 reads CASSGLSRTF. The DNA for the CDR3 is TGCGCCAGCAGTGGCCTGAGTAGGACTTTC.

In its sample, this clonotype was seen many times. This chain links TRBV2 with TRBJ2-5; D call uncertain. The V gene lost 6 bases and the J gene lost 5 bases, with 16 bases spanning the gap. CDR1 and CDR2 (germline): SNHLY, FYNNEI. This CDR3 spans 14 amino acids. The CDR3 sequence is CASSPHLAEETQYF. The CDR3 DNA follows: TGTGCCAGCAGCCCACACCTTGCAGAGGAGACCCAGTACTTC.

V is TRBV19 and J is TRBJ2-5; the D gene is possibly TRBD2 (6 bases). V lost 6 bases and J 4 bases, leaving 18 bases between the germline ends. The CDR3 sequence is 15 residues long. Germline CDR1 reads LNHDA; CDR2 reads SQIVND (reference sequence). The CDR3 loop is CASSPGLAYRETQYF. The CDR3, as DNA: TGTGCCAGTAGCCCGGGACTTGCATACCGAGAGACCCAGTACTTC.

The J gene is TRBJ2-7, the V gene TRBV7-2, with TRBD2 matching over 8 bases. Germline assignment: CDR1 SGHTA and CDR2 FQGNSA. V was clipped by 7 bases and J by 0 bases; unmatched bases: 11. The CDR3 is 16 residues long. The CDR3 protein is CASTGRTSGSSYEQYF. The CDR3 DNA reads TGTGCCAGCACCGGACGCACTAGCGGAAGCTCCTACGAGCAGTACTTC.

This chain uses TRBV7-3 with TRBJ1-2; D is ambiguous. The V gene lost 5 bases and the J gene lost 6 bases, with 7 bases spanning the gap. Germline V CDR1 and CDR2: SGHTA, FQGTGA. The length of the CDR3 is 11 residues. CDR3 nucleotides: TGTGCCAGCAGCCAAACGGATGGCTACACCTTC. Protein: CASSQTDGYTF.

This clonotype appeared many times. The rearrangement joins TRBV7-2 to TRBJ1-5; D uncertain. The V and J ends lost 6 bases and 6 bases respectively, with 6 bases between them. CDR1 SGHTA and CDR2 FQGNSA come from the germline V gene. CDR3 length equals 11 residues. CDR3 in DNA: TGTGCCAGCAGTGGGGTTCAGCCCCAGCATTTT. It encodes CASSGVQPQHF.

This chain uses TRBV5-1 with TRBJ2-2, with D perhaps matching TRBD2 (5 bases). The CDR3 loop spans 15 amino acids. The V end lost 7 bases, the J end lost 0 bases, and 13 bases lay between the germline ends. Germline-derived CDR1 and CDR2 are SGHRS and YFSETQ. This CDR3 is CASRLSVTNTGELFF. The CDR3 DNA reads as TGCGCCAGCCGACTTAGCGTCACGAACACCGGGGAGCTGTTTTTT.

A single count supports this clonotype. Given a much more abundant clone one base away, this may be a read error. The chain carries TRBV10-2 and TRBJ1-2, with D tentatively TRBD1 (5 bases). Trimming removed 6 bases at V and 6 bases at J, with 11 bases between. The germline V gene encodes CDR1 WSHSY and CDR2 SAAADI. This CDR3 contains 12 residues. The CDR3: CASRDTGDGYTF. As DNA, the CDR3 is TGCGCCAGCAGGGACACCGGGGATGGCTACACCTTC.

This clonotype was recorded at least ten times. The chain links TRBV7-9 to TRBJ1-6; D might be TRBD1 (5 bases). V was clipped by 3 bases and J by 7 bases, with 10 bases between them. The germline V gene has CDR1 SEHNR and CDR2 FQNEAQ (reference sequence). This CDR3 spans 14 amino acids. The chain's CDR3 is CASSFDRRNSPLHF. The DNA of the CDR3 is TGTGCCAGCAGCTTCGACAGACGGAATTCACCCCTCCACTTT.

This clonotype was observed many times. The chain combines TRBV15 with TRBJ2-2; 8 bases fit TRBD2. This CDR3 is built from 16 residues. Unmatched junction bases numbered 8, after V lost 4 bases and J lost 4 bases. Germline CDR1 reads LNHNV; CDR2 reads YYDKDF (reference sequence). The CDR3, as DNA: TGTGCCACCAGCAAGAGGGCGGGAGGTCTCACCGGGGAGCTGTTTTTT. Protein sequence: CATSKRAGGLTGELFF.

This clonotype was counted a few times. J is TRBJ2-5 and V is TRBV13, with 8 positions matching TRBD1. Per the germline V gene, CDR1 is PRHDT and CDR2 is FYEKMQ (reference sequence). The CDR3 totals 14 residues. J gave up 3 bases and V 5 bases, and 5 bases lay outside the gene matches. The CDR3, as DNA: TGTGCCAGCAGCCAAGGACAGGGTAAAGAGACCCAGTACTTC. Amino acids: CASSQGQGKETQYF.

As for this clonotype: A much more abundant neighbour one base away suggests this may be a read error. The chain links TRBV15 to TRBJ1-6; D call uncertain. The CDR3 extends over 15 amino acids. Trimming stripped 5 bases from V and 2 bases from J, with 10 bases between. The germline CDR1 and CDR2 sequences are LNHNV and YYDKDF (reference sequence). In DNA form, the CDR3 reads TGTGCCACCAGCCAGACGGGGACCTATAATTCACCCCTCCACTTT. It translates to CATSQTGTYNSPLHF.

This clonotype was seen many times. This sequence joins TRBV24-1 and TRBJ2-7; D gene ambiguous. The germline V gene has CDR1 KGHDR and CDR2 SFDVKD. The CDR3 spans 14 residues. Trimming stripped 5 bases from V and 0 bases from J, with 10 bases between. Here the CDR3 reads CATSGGLSSYEQYF. CDR3 bases: TGTGCCACCAGTGGAGGCCTCAGCTCCTACGAGCAGTACTTC.

This clonotype was seen many times. The chain combines TRBV2 with TRBJ1-5; D is undetermined. Trimming stripped 1 base from V and 0 bases from J, with 10 bases between. The germline V gene encodes CDR1 SNHLY and CDR2 FYNNEI. The length of the CDR3 is 16 residues. DNA for the CDR3: TGTGCCAGCAGTGAAGGCAGGCCAGTTAGCAATCAGCCCCAGCATTTT. Protein sequence: CASSEGRPVSNQPQHF. The full variable domain, rest sourced from reference TRBV2 and TRBJ1-5, is EPEVTQTPSHQVTQMGQEVILRCVPISNHLYFYWYRQILGQKVEFLVSFYNNEISEKSEIFDDQFSVERPDGSNFTLKIRSTKLEDSAMYFCASSEGRPVSNQPQHFGDGTRLSIL.

This clonotype was recorded many times. The chain links TRBV15 to TRBJ1-5; 10 nucleotides agree with TRBD1. V dropped 2 bases and J dropped 6; count of bases not matched to a gene: 13. Germline assignment: CDR1 LNHNV and CDR2 YYDKDF (reference sequence). The CDR3 consists of 18 residues. The DNA for the CDR3 is TGTGCCACCAGCAGATTAGGAGGGGGACAGGGGTTGGGTCAGCCCCAGCATTTT. Translation: CATSRLGGGQGLGQPQHF.

There are many counts of this clonotype. As DNA, the CDR3 is TGTGCCAGCAGGAAGACAGGGGGTGCCTCCTACGAGCAGTACTTC. It translates to CASRKTGGASYEQYF. The rearrangement joins TRBV2 to TRBJ2-7; TRBD1 matches 9 bases. The V segment lost 6 bases and the J segment 0 bases; nucleotides outside the gene matches: 6. CDR1 SNHLY and CDR2 FYNNEI come from the germline V gene. CDR3 length: 15 amino acids.

This clonotype appeared a few times. The chain joins TRBV13 to TRBJ1-1; D remains ambiguous. The CDR3 is made up of 13 amino acids. V lost 6 bases, J lost 8 bases, and 16 bases lay in between. The germline V gene has CDR1 PRHDT and CDR2 FYEKMQ (reference sequence). CDR3 residues: CASSHSLVSEAFF. For the CDR3, the DNA is TGTGCCAGCAGTCATAGCCTCGTCTCGGAAGCTTTCTTT.

This rearrangement joins TRBV18 to TRBJ1-4; D not certain. CDR1 and CDR2 (germline): KGHSH, LQKENI. The CDR3 runs 14 residues. Between the trimmed V and J ends, which lost 5 bases and 8 bases, there was a span of 15 bases. The CDR3 loop is CASSLTGFVEKLFF. In DNA form, the CDR3 reads TGTGCCAGCTCATTGACCGGGTTCGTCGAAAAACTGTTTTTT. The whole variable domain, remainder taken from reference TRBV18 and TRBJ1-4, is NAGVMQNPRHLVRRRGQEARLRCSPMKGHSHVYWYRQLPEEGLKFMVYLQKENIIDESGMPKERFSAEFPKEGPSILRIQQVVRGDSAAYFCASSLTGFVEKLFFGSGTQLSVL.

This chain uses TRBV25-1 with TRBJ1-2, with a possible D match to TRBD1 (6 bases). From germline, CDR1 is MGHDK and CDR2 SYGVNS. V dropped 7 bases and J dropped 7 bases, with 13 bases sitting between them. The CDR3 has 12 amino acids. In nucleotides, the CDR3 is TGTGCCAGCACAGGGGTCGGGGGTGGCTACACCTTC. It translates to CASTGVGGGYTF.

The genes are TRBV2 and TRBJ1-2; TRBD1 aligns across 8 bases. Germline-derived CDR1 and CDR2 are SNHLY and FYNNEI. J was trimmed by 1 base and V by 6 bases; bases with no gene match: 4. The CDR3 length is 14 residues. CDR3 bases: TGTGCCAGCAGGATCGGACAGGGTAACTATGGCTACACCTTC. Residues: CASRIGQGNYGYTF.

At least ten counts were recorded for this clonotype. One end of the junction is discordant with germline, which a read error may explain. V gene TRBV14 combines with J gene TRBJ1-1; maybe TRBD1 (5 bases). The CDR3 extends over 15 amino acids. Germline V lookup: CDR1 SGHDN, CDR2 FVKESK. The CDR3 is CASSKEIGVNTEAFF. CDR3 bases: TGTGCCAGCAGCAAAGAAATAGGGGTTAACACTGAAGCTTTCTTT.

This clonotype was counted at least ten times. Mismatch with germline at one junction end may stem from a read error. V usage is TRBV6-5 and J usage is TRBJ2-5; no clear D. The CDR3 runs to 11 residues. Germline V gene lookup returns CDR1 MNHEY and CDR2 SVGAGI. The CDR3 nucleotides are TGTGCCAGCTTCTCCCTCACCTCGGCGTCCTTC. It is translated as CASFSLTSASF.

This clonotype was detected a few times. The chain carries TRBV9 and TRBJ2-7; possibly TRBD2 for D (6 bases). V lost 5 bases and J lost 4, with 13 bases in between. The germline V gene encodes CDR1 SGDLS and CDR2 YYNGEE. The CDR3 is 13 amino acids. The CDR3 sequence is CASSLRGSYEQYF. The CDR3 DNA reads TGTGCCAGCAGTTTGCGGGGATCATACGAGCAGTACTTC.

V and J are TRBV29-1 and TRBJ1-1; D ambiguous. CDR3 length equals 12 residues. Germline V gene sequence: CDR1 SQVTM, CDR2 ANQGSEA. V lost 2 bases, J lost 5 bases, and 9 bases lay in between. This CDR3 reads CSVESGWTEAFF. For the CDR3, the DNA is TGCAGCGTTGAATCAGGTTGGACTGAAGCTTTCTTT.

Only a few counts were recorded for this clonotype. J is TRBJ1-5 and V is TRBV7-2; the match to TRBD1 covers 11 bases. The germline CDR1 and CDR2 sequences are SGHTA and FQGNSA. V lost 6 bases and J lost 1; bases outside the gene matches: 8. This CDR3 is built from 17 residues. CDR3 sequence reads: CASSPGTGGKSNQPQHF. CDR3 nucleotide sequence: TGTGCCAGCAGTCCTGGGACAGGGGGTAAAAGCAATCAGCCCCAGCATTTT.

The chain uses TRBV10-3 and TRBJ2-6, with D perhaps TRBD1 or TRBD2 (5 bases each). The CDR3 runs to 17 residues. CDR1 and CDR2 (germline): ENHRY, SYGVKD. Trimming shortened V by 10 bases and J by 2 bases, and 21 bases separated the two germline ends. In DNA form, the CDR3 reads TGTGCCAGCAGAATACGGGGCGCGCGGCCTGGGGCCAACGTCCTGACTTTC. Translating it yields CASRIRGARPGANVLTF.